This is a list of T cell receptor beta chains from one sample in a study of T cell clusters in autoimmune cytopenias. Following a re-call of the multiplex PCR reads, TCRdb has one entry per CDR3 protein and lacks DNA. The sample is made up of some 8,300 distinct CDR3 sequences, and the top ten hold 4% to 5% of it. Material: peripheral blood. Every receptor here comes from a human donor with an autoimmune cytopenia or autoimmune hepatitis (not recorded which). Each CDR3 is given with its conserved first and last residue. Clone size is shown for a subset of rows, as once, few, many or a class of expanded clone.

TRBV12-3/TRBV12-4	NA	TRBJ2-2	CASLGQANTGELFF
TRBV5-5	NA	TRBJ2-5	CASSFRTGVGETQYF
TRBV20-1	NA	TRBJ2-5	CSARGGRAGYEQYF
TRBV6-5	medium-sized	TRBJ2-2	CASSYTGGLAGANTGELFF
TRBV18	NA	TRBJ2-1	CASSPANNEQFF
TRBV20-1	NA	TRBJ2-3	CSARSSLGGGIDTQYF
TRBV12-3/TRBV12-4	medium-sized	TRBJ2-2	CASIPAGRVGSTGELFF
TRBV19	NA	TRBJ2-4	CASSIPERDRGNIQYF
TRBV12-3/TRBV12-4	NA	TRBJ2-7	CASSPGPGNEQYF
TRBV24-1	NA	TRBJ2-5	CATSVGGVETQYF
TRBV19	medium-sized	TRBJ2-7	CASSIDRARSYEQYF
TRBV20-1	medium-sized	TRBJ1-6	CSARGTFNSPLHF
TRBV19	NA	TRBJ2-7	CASSLGRQSYEQYF
TRBV5-6	NA	TRBJ1-5	CASSPGTHNQPQHF
TRBV7-2	NA	TRBJ2-7	CASSSWEGRSYEQYF
TRBV5-4	NA	TRBJ2-7	CASSWDSKSSYEQYF
TRBV11-2	NA	TRBJ2-5	CASSWGTSQETQYF
TRBV6-5	NA	TRBJ1-5	CASRGTGTGAQPQHF
TRBV12-3/TRBV12-4	NA	TRBJ2-2	CASSAMAETGELFF
TRBV24-1	medium-sized	TRBJ1-2	CATSDRQGAGYTF
TRBV14	NA	TRBJ1-2	CASSQGTGYYGYTF
TRBV29-1	medium-sized	TRBJ1-2	CSVEGLDIYGYTF
TRBV19	medium-sized	TRBJ1-4	CASRFTGDNEKLFF
TRBV6-5	medium-sized	TRBJ1-6	CASSFEGNSPLHF
TRBV12-3/TRBV12-4	medium-sized	TRBJ1-2	CASSFGEAYGYTF
TRBV20-1	NA	TRBJ1-1	CSARSGGPDTEAFF
TRBV27	medium-sized	TRBJ2-1	CASSLSRGVWQFF
TRBV20-1	NA	TRBJ2-1	CSAPSESSYNEQFF
TRBV12-3/TRBV12-4	NA	TRBJ2-3	CASSFYPDTQYF
TRBV28	NA	TRBJ1-2	CASSGQGGVDGYTF
TRBV5-1	NA	TRBJ1-1	CASSLATAAAEAFF
TRBV6-5	medium-sized	TRBJ1-2	CASSPPGSNGYTF
TRBV29-1	NA	TRBJ2-7	CSAGQSNEQYF
TRBV6-2/TRBV6-3	NA	TRBJ2-7	CASSLPSGSSYEQYF
TRBV30	NA	TRBJ2-5	CAVSRSRETQYF
TRBV27	NA	TRBJ1-5	CASSPKPGSGSNQPQHF
TRBV29-1	medium-sized	TRBJ2-5	CSVEEGGVGKTQYF
TRBV7-9	NA	TRBJ2-5	CASSLLETQYF
TRBV20-1	NA	TRBJ1-5	CSAPGQGAGYQPQHF
TRBV19	medium-sized	TRBJ2-7	CASSIVGGYEQYF
TRBV5-6	NA	TRBJ2-5	CASSLEEGPSRKGETQYF
TRBV14	NA	TRBJ2-2	CASSPDRSNTGELFF
TRBV6-1	NA	TRBJ1-2	CASSEFGYIRADNYGYTF